This TCR beta chain is drawn from a study of Ad26.COV2.S vaccination and SARS-CoV-2 variants. Study summary: Each vaccinee took Ad26.COV2.S intramuscularly, once or twice 56 days apart. Study-level results: A substantial breadth of spike-specific CD8+ and CD4+ T cell responses after vaccination has been reported. Vaccinated and placebo-treated recipients had similar non-spike TCR breadth.

Germline trimming cut 3 bases from V and 3 bases from J; bases unmatched to any gene: 2. This CDR3 is built from 15 residues. Germline CDR1 reads SGHNT; CDR2 reads YENEEA. Some clones are missing from TCRdb's copy, which holds only in-frame ones; the method was immunoSEQ multiplex PCR. The data contain around 450,000 clones, 75% to 90% of them seen just once; the ten biggest clones take up roughly 2.5%. As concerns this clone: Its antigen is unidentified.

As to treatment: around 19 received Ad26.COV2.S at low or high dose, single or two shots; roughly five received placebo; per-sample allocation not given. After the first vaccine or placebo injection, samples were drawn on day 63. This chain links TRBV11-3 with TRBJ2-1; 10 bases line up with TRBD2. The clonotype comes from a person between 18 and 60 years old who received the Ad26.COV2.S COVID-19 vaccine or a placebo. Material: peripheral blood, obtained in a trial of Ad26.COV2.S vaccine versus placebo. CDR3 loop: CASSFSGRNYNEQFF. Written as DNA, the CDR3 is TGTGCCAGCAGCTTTAGCGGGAGGAACTACAATGAGCAGTTCTTC.